Listed here are 15 T cell receptor beta chains from one sample, sequenced in a study of STAT5B mutations in CD4+ large granular lymphocyte leukemia. Some clones are missing from TCRdb's copy, which holds only in-frame ones; the method was immunoSEQ multiplex PCR. The sample has around 8,100 clones, over 70% seen once; the top ten hold about 70%. Sequencing used PBMCs. These TCRs come from a woman aged 60-70 years with CD4+ T-cell large granular lymphocyte leukemia.

V usage is TRBV6-6 and J usage is TRBJ1-5; D is unclear. The CDR3 runs to 15 residues. The V end lost 2 bases, the J end lost 4 bases, and 12 bases lay between the germline ends. Germline values: CDR1 MNHNY, CDR2 SVGAGI (reference sequence). CDR3 bases: TGTGCCAGCAGTTACGCCCTTTCTGCAAATCAGCCCCAGCATTTT. It specifies CASSYALSANQPQHF.

This clone came up a few times. The chain uses TRBV19 and TRBJ1-3, with D uncertain. Per the germline V gene, CDR1 is LNHDA and CDR2 is SQIVND (reference sequence). The germline V and J ends were trimmed by 7 bases and 2 bases, with 6 bases remaining between them. This CDR3 comprises 12 residues. CDR3 in amino acids: CASTSTGNTIYF. The CDR3 DNA is TGTGCCAGTACTTCGACTGGAAACACCATATATTTT. The full variable domain, with the rest looked up from reference TRBV19 and TRBJ1-3, is DGGITQSPKYLFRKEGQNVTLSCEQNLNHDAMYWYRQDPGQGLRLIYYSQIVNDFQKGDIAEGYSVSREKKESFPLTVTSAQKNPTAFYLCASTSTGNTIYFGEGSWLTVV.

This clone has a handful of counts. This sequence joins TRBV30 and TRBJ1-1, with TRBD1 identical over 9 bases. Germline values: CDR1 GTSNPN, CDR2 SVGIG (reference sequence). Trimming took 5 bases from V and 8 from J; bases not matched to a gene: 9. The length of the CDR3 is 13 residues. CDR3 sequence (DNA): TGTGCCTGGGGTGGGTGGGGGACAGGGGAAGCTTTCTTT. This sequence encodes CAWGGWGTGEAFF.

V usage is TRBV13 and J usage is TRBJ1-1; a weak D match, TRBD1 (5 bases). This CDR3 region has 17 residues. Germline CDR1 reads PRHDT; CDR2 reads FYEKMQ (reference sequence). The V end lost 7 bases, the J end lost 1 base, and 22 bases lay between the germline ends. In DNA form, the CDR3 reads TGTGCCAGCACCCCACCGGGACCCAGACCTTCGAACACTGAAGCTTTCTTT. It codes for CASTPPGPRPSNTEAFF. Together with reference TRBV13 and TRBJ1-1, the CDR3 gives the full variable domain: AAGVIQSPRHLIKEKRETATLKCYPIPRHDTVYWYQQGPGQDPQFLISFYEKMQSDKGSIPDRFSAQQFSDYHSELNMSSLELGDSALYFCASTPPGPRPSNTEAFFGQGTRLTVV.

The V gene is TRBV7-8, the J gene TRBJ1-6, with 7 bases that match TRBD1. The CDR3 sequence is 16 residues long. Trimming removed 2 bases from V and 0 bases from J; junction bases left unmatched: 1. Germline-derived CDR1 and CDR2 are SGHVS and FQNEAQ. Written as DNA, the CDR3 is TGTGCCAGCAGCTTACGGGACAGCTCCTATAATTCACCCCTCCACTTT. It is translated as CASSLRDSSYNSPLHF.

The chain carries TRBV5-1 and TRBJ2-3; D remains ambiguous. Trimming took off 2 bases at V and 2 bases at J, with 15 bases between the two ends. Germline-derived CDR1 and CDR2 are SGHRS and YFSETQ. The CDR3 length is 16 residues. The CDR3 loop is CASSFASGVATDTQYF. The CDR3 nucleotides are TGCGCCAGCAGCTTCGCTAGTGGGGTAGCCACAGATACGCAGTATTTT.

The chain uses TRBV11-3 and TRBJ2-1; either TRBD1 or TRBD2 may supply D (5 bases each). Germline-derived CDR1 and CDR2 are SGHNT and YENEEA. Trimming stripped 5 bases from V and 3 bases from J, with 17 bases between. The CDR3 runs to 16 residues. In nucleotides, the CDR3 is TGTGCCAGCAGCCACAGGAGGCAGGGAATCTACAATGAGCAGTTCTTC. It translates to CASSHRRQGIYNEQFF.

This chain connects TRBV27 to TRBJ2-1; possible D gene TRBD2, 7 bases. There are 14 residues in the CDR3. Germline assignment: CDR1 MNHEY and CDR2 SMNVEV (reference sequence). Trimming removed 6 bases from V and 7 bases from J, with 16 bases in between. CDR3 nucleotides: TGTGCCAGCAGGAGGGGGGGGGAGAGGAATGAGCAGTTCTTC. Its protein is CASRRGGERNEQFF.

The CDR3 region has the DNA TGTGCCAGCTCCGTTTCAACAGGGGGAGAGACCCAGTACTTC. Protein product: CASSVSTGGETQYF. This rearrangement joins TRBV7-2 to TRBJ2-5; 8 bases align to TRBD1. CDR3 size: 14 residues. Losses at the gene ends were 8 bases for V and 4 bases for J; bases not matched to a gene: 9. CDR1 and CDR2 (germline): SGHTA, FQGNSA.

This chain connects TRBV11-3 to TRBJ2-3, with D possibly being TRBD1 (7 bases). The germline V and J ends were trimmed by 5 bases and 4 bases, with 19 bases remaining between them. The germline V gene has CDR1 SGHNT and CDR2 YENEEA. CDR3 length equals 16 residues. CDR3 in amino acids: CASSPGAGGSSDTQYF. The CDR3 nucleotides are TGTGCCAGCAGCCCGGGGGCAGGGGGTAGTTCAGATACGCAGTATTTT.

V is TRBV7-8 and J is TRBJ2-7; the D is unclear. This CDR3 has 12 amino acids. Deletions cut 4 bases from V and 6 bases from J, with 10 bases between. In germline, CDR1 is SGHVS, CDR2 FQNEAQ. The CDR3 loop reads CASSSTAVEQYF. The CDR3 bases are TGTGCCAGCAGCTCGACGGCCGTCGAGCAGTACTTC.

The rearrangement joins TRBV6-6 to TRBJ2-5, with a possible D match to TRBD1 (6 bases). Germline loops: CDR1 MNHNY, CDR2 SVGAGI (reference sequence). The CDR3 length is 13 residues. Trimming took off 6 bases at V and 3 bases at J, with 11 bases between the two ends. The DNA for the CDR3 is TGTGCCAGCAGCAAGGGGGTAAAAGAGACCCAGTACTTC. Translating it yields CASSKGVKETQYF.

The rearrangement links TRBV5-6 to TRBJ2-7, with unresolved D. Germline CDR1 SGHDT, CDR2 YYEEEE. V lost 0 bases and J lost 4, with 14 bases in between. The CDR3 is 15 residues long. This chain's CDR3 is CASSLVSVSNYEQYF. For the CDR3, the DNA is TGTGCCAGCAGCTTGGTTTCGGTCTCTAATTACGAGCAGTACTTC. Combining the CDR3 with reference TRBV5-6 and TRBJ2-7 gives the whole variable domain DAGVTQSPTHLIKTRGQQVTLRCSPKSGHDTVSWYQQALGQGPQFIFQYYEEEERQRGNFPDRFSGHQFPNYSSELNVNALLLGDSALYLCASSLVSVSNYEQYFGPGTRLTVT.

This chain joins TRBV18 and TRBJ2-7, with 7 bases identical to TRBD2. Germline lookup yields CDR1 KGHSH and CDR2 LQKENI. This CDR3 is built from 11 residues. J was trimmed by 5 bases and V by 10 bases; bases with no gene match: 5. CDR3 residues: CATSAGDEQYF. The CDR3 coding sequence is TGTGCCACCTCCGCGGGGGACGAGCAGTACTTC.

The chain combines TRBV7-2 with TRBJ2-1; D possibly matches TRBD1 or TRBD2 (6 bases each). V was pared by 7 bases and J by 7 bases, with 20 bases between. This CDR3 comprises 15 residues. Germline values: CDR1 SGHTA, CDR2 FQGNSA. The CDR3 here is CASTFWGAGGNEQFF. CDR3 sequence (DNA): TGTGCCAGCACATTTTGGGGGGCGGGTGGAAATGAGCAGTTCTTC. Full variable domain (rest looked up from reference TRBV7-2 and TRBJ2-1): GAGVSQSPSNKVTEKGKDVELRCDPISGHTALYWYRQSLGQGLEFLIYFQGNSAPDKSGLPSDRFSAERTGGSVSTLTIQRTQQEDSAVYLCASTFWGAGGNEQFFGPGTRLTVL.